This T cell receptor beta chain derives from a study of early stage breast cancer tumors (dated by TCRdb to 2017 to 2019). In terms of the full investigation: Of the 15 to 20 invasive breast tumors, approximately 11 were found to be estrogen receptor-positive, progesterone receptor-positive and HER2-negative. About 65% of the 12 ER+/PR+/HER2- tumors were invasive ductal carcinomas, while the other four were invasive lobular carcinomas. On average, each sample got roughly 9.7-fold read coverage. A total of 2,651,842 templates, representing some 1.2 million unique clonotypes, were detected across all samples.

Each sample was amplified as two independent genomic DNA replicates: around 0.45 ug for blood and roughly 1.5 ug for tumor or normal breast. Following the manufacturer's instructions, the ImmunoSeq Intro kit was used to carry out TCRB sequencing on genomic DNA. The multiplex PCR ran for 30 to 35 cycles using proprietary primers and spike-in control sequences for absolute quantification. An 87-bp fragment spanning the CDR3 and flanking V and J genes was sequenced with single-end 150-bp reads. Each lane of an Illumina MiSeq using version 3.0 chemistry carried seven multiplexed samples, with two replicates per sample. The study's own analysis went as follows. The vendor's proprietary pipeline processed the raw data and merged both replicates into a single result for each sample. Clonotypes were defined as productive rearrangements sharing the V-gene family, CDR3 amino acid sequence and J-gene segment. Clonality was calculated as 1 minus the normalized Shannon entropy (Pielou evenness) of TCRB abundances. T cell density was estimated by dividing total templates by the number of input cells inferred from the DNA input amount. Recon was used with default parameters to estimate total repertoire diversity and clonality. A clonotype was considered tumor-enriched if its abundance in tumor exceeded 0.1% and was at least 32-fold higher than its abundance in normal breast. TCRdb carries this immuneACCESS record with in-frame sequences only. Its versions omit some clonotypes, under half of them owing to an unresolved V gene in the studies checked, with the rest unexplained. V, J and clone size reflect that table, while D and trimming were determined from the DNA. The sample table records approximately 19,000 clones; 76% of these occur just once. About a quarter of the sample lies in the top ten.

Study-wide conclusions, independent of this receptor: Enriched TCRB sequences shared across patients were found to be mostly commonly generated sequences that were unlikely to play an important role in the tumor microenvironment. Compared with adjacent normal breast tissue, tumors had higher clonality and approximately 2.5-fold greater T cell density. Repertoires from blood and normal breast were more alike than repertoires from blood and tumor, and in about 85% of the 16 patients, comparing each tissue with blood separated tumor from normal. Chain pairing and functional markers such as CD4, CD8 and FOXP3 were missed by bulk genomic DNA sequencing of unsorted cells. Because the cohort was small, analysis by tumor subtype was not possible.

As to this clone: No cognate antigen has been identified for it. No base qualities exist here, and no much larger clone lies one base off it.

V is reduced by 6 bases and J by 2 bases, leaving a spacing of 10 bases between them. Sequences SQVTM (CDR1) and ANQGSEA (CDR2) are obtained from the germline V gene. The CDR3 covers 12 residues, taking in both the cysteine and the phenylalanine. The entry retains the CDR3 DNA only, 36 bases that are in frame from base 1. The study profiled bulk TCR beta-chain repertoires in matched peripheral blood, tumor and adjacent normal breast tissue taken from fewer than 20 patients with early-stage breast cancer. Before surgery, roughly 5-10 mL of whole blood was collected in EDTA tubes and processed within 2 hours. Ficoll-Paque centrifugation in SepMate-50 tubes was used to isolate peripheral blood mononuclear cells. For storage in liquid nitrogen, PBMCs were cryopreserved as aliquots of about 1.7 to 4.5 million cells in roughly 90% FBS with 10% DMSO. Genomic DNA was extracted with the Qiagen AllPrep DNA/RNA Mini kit.

The sequencing sample was made of blood. This chain joins TRBV29-1 to TRBJ1-1, with no D gene named confidently. The source is a person aged 55-75 years with breast cancer. The base sequence is TGCAGCGTGATGTCGGGAAACACTGAAGCTTTCTTT. The translation is CSVMSGNTEAFF.